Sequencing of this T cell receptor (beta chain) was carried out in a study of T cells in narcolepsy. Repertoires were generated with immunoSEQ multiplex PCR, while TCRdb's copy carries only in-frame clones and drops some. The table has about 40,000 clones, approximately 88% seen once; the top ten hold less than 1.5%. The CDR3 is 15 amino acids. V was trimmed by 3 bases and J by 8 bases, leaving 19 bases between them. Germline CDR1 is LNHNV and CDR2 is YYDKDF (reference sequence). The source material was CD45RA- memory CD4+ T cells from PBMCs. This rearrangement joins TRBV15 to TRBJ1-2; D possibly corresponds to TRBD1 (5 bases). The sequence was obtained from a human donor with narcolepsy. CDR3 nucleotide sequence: TGTGCCACCAGCAGCTCTGGGCGGGGGTATTTAGGCTACACCTTC. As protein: CATSSSGRGYLGYTF.